This entry concerns a single T cell receptor beta chain. The sample belongs to a study of blood T cell repertoires in COVID-19. Across the whole study: Sites in the United States, Italy and Spain provided acute and convalescent COVID-19 samples. The analysed material was cDNA or gDNA that came from T cells, B-cell-depleted T cells, or PBMCs.

Trimming took off 4 bases at V and 2 bases at J, with 18 bases between the two ends. The CDR3 contains 17 residues. In germline, CDR1 is MGHRA, CDR2 YSYEKL. Per the original methods: How many nucleated cells were present was estimated from reference gene primer amplification. Method: immunoSEQ multiplex PCR; TCRdb's copy keeps in-frame clones and lacks some. D and trimming were read from the DNA, whereas the V and J calls and clone size are those reported in that table. The table lists 65,000 or so clones, around 75% of them singletons, with over 25% in the top ten. Source material: peripheral blood. The source is a human donor in a cohort sampled during active COVID-19. V and J are TRBV4-1 and TRBJ2-1, with no clear D. The CDR3 nucleotides read TGCGCCAGCAGCCCCCCGATGGAGTTTGTGACCTACAATGAGCAGTTCTTC. Its protein product is CASSPPMEFVTYNEQFF.